Here is one TCR beta chain with its context. This sample stems from a study of shared clonotypes between healthy human individuals. Whole-study context: Per donor, CD8 memory used one plate, CD8 naive used two, CD4 memory used three and CD4 naive used three.

TCRdb's copy holds only in-frame clones and misses some; the assay was immunoSEQ multiplex PCR. The profile covers roughly 1,600,000 clones, with approximately 98.5% appearing a single time and 0.36% taken by the ten largest. CDR3 length equals 14 residues. V gave up 6 bases and J gave up 3 bases; unmatched junction bases: 4. Germline V gives CDR1 KGHSH, CDR2 LQKENI. Specimen: naive CD4+ T cells sorted from blood. The sample's subset: CD45RA+ positively selected. The V call is TRBV18, the J call TRBJ2-2; 7 positions match TRBD2. This receptor was obtained from a man aged 25-45 years in good health. The CDR3 DNA follows: TGTGCCAGCTCTCGAGCGGGACACACCGGGGAGCTGTTTTTT. This gives the protein CASSRAGHTGELFF.